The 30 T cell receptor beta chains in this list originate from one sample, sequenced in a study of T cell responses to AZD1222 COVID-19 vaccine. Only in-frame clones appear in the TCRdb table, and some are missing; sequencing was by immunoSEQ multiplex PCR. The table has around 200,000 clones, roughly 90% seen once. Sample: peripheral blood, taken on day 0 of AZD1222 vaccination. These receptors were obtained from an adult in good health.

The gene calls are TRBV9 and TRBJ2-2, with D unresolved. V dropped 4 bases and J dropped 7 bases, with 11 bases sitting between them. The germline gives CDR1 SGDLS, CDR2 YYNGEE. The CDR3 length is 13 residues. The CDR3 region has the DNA TGTGCCAGCAGCCCTCTACGCGGCGGGGAGCTGTTTTTT. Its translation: CASSPLRGGELFF.

The CDR3 DNA is TGTGCCAGCAGGGGACAGGGGGCGAACGAGCAGTACTTC. As protein: CASRGQGANEQYF. The chain couples TRBV27 to TRBJ2-7, with 12 positions matching TRBD1. The junction had 2 bases not matched to a gene; V was cut back by 6 bases and J by 5 bases. The CDR3 contains 13 residues. Germline V lookup: CDR1 MNHEY, CDR2 SMNVEV (reference sequence).

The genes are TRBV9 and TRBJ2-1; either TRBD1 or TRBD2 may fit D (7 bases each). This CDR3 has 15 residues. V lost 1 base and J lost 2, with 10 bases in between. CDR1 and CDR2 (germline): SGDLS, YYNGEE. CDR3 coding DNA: TGTGCCAGCAGCGTACAGGGGGGGACCTACAATGAGCAGTTCTTC. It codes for CASSVQGGTYNEQFF.

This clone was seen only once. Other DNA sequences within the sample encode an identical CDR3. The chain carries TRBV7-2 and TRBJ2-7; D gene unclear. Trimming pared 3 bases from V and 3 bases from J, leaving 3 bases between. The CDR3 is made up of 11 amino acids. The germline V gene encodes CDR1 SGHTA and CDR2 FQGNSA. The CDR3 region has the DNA TGTGCCAGCAGCTTGAACTACGAGCAGTACTTC. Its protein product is CASSLNYEQYF.

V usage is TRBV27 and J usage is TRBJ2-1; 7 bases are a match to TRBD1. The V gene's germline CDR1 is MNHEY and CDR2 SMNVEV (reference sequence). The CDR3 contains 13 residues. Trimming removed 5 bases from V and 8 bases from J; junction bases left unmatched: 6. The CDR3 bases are TGTGCCAGCAGTCTCCGGGGACAGCATGAGCAGTTCTTC. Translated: CASSLRGQHEQFF.

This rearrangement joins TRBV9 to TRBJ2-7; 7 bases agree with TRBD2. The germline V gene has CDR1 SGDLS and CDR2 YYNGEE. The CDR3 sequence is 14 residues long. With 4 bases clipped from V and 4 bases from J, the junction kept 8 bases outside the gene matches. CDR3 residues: CASSPFGGWYEQYF. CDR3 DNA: TGTGCCAGCAGCCCCTTCGGGGGGTGGTACGAGCAGTACTTC. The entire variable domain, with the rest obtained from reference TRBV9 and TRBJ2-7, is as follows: DSGVTQTPKHLITATGQRVTLRCSPRSGDLSVYWYQQSLDQGLQFLIQYYNGEERAKGNILERFSAQQFPDLHSELNLSSLELGDSALYFCASSPFGGWYEQYFGPGTRLTVT.

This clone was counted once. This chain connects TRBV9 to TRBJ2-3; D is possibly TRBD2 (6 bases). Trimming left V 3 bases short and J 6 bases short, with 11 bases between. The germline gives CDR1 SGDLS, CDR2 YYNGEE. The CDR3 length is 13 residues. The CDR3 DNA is TGTGCCAGCAGCGCCGGGGGTTTTGATACGCAGTATTTT. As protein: CASSAGGFDTQYF.

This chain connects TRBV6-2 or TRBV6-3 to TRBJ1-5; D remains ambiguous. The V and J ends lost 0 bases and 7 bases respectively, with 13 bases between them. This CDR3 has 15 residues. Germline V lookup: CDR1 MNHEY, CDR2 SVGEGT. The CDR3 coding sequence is TGTGCCAGCAGTTACTCGATACCAGGCCAACAGCCCCAGCATTTT. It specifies CASSYSIPGQQPQHF.

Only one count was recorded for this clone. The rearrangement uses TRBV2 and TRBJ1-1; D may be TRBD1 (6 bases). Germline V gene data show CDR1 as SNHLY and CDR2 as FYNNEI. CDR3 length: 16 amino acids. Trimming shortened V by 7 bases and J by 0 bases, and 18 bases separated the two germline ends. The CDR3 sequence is CASMYYQGPMNTEAFF. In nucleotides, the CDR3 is TGTGCCAGCATGTATTATCAGGGGCCTATGAACACTGAAGCTTTCTTT.

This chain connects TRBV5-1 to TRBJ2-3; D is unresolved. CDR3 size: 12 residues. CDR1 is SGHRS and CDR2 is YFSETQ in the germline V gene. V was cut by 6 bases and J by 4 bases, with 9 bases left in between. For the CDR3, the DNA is TGCGCCAGCACCCTGGACGCAGATACGCAGTATTTT. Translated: CASTLDADTQYF. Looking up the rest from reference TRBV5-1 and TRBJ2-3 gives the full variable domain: KAGVTQTPRYLIKTRGQQVTLSCSPISGHRSVSWYQQTPGQGLQFLFEYFSETQRNKGNFPGRFSGRQFSNSRSEMNVSTLELGDSALYLCASTLDADTQYFGPGTRLTVL.

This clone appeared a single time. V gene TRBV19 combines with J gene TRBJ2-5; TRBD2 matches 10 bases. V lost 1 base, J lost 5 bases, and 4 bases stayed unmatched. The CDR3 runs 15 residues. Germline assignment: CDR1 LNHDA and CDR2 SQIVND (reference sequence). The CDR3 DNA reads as TGTGCCAGTAGTATAGCAGAACTAGCGGGGGAGACCCAGTACTTC. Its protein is CASSIAELAGETQYF.

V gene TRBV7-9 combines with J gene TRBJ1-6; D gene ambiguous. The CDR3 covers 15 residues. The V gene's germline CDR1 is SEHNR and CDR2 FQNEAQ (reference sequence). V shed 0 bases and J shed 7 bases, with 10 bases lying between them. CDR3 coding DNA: TGTGCCAGCAGCTTAGCGGCGGAGGAAAATTCACCCCTCCACTTT. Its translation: CASSLAAEENSPLHF.

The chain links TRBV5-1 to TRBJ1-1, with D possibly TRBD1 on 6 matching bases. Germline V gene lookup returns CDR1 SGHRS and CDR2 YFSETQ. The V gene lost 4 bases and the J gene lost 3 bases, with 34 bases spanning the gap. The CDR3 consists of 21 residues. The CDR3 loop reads CASSRSFIWTATPRPDTEAFF. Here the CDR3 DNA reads TGCGCCAGCAGCCGCTCATTTATTTGGACAGCGACCCCTCGCCCGGACACTGAAGCTTTCTTT. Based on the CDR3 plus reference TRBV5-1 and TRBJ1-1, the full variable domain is KAGVTQTPRYLIKTRGQQVTLSCSPISGHRSVSWYQQTPGQGLQFLFEYFSETQRNKGNFPGRFSGRQFSNSRSEMNVSTLELGDSALYLCASSRSFIWTATPRPDTEAFFGQGTRLTVV.

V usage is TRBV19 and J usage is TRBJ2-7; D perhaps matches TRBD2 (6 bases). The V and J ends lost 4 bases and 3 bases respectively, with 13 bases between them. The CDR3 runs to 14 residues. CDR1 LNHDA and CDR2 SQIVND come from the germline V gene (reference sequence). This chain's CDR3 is CASSTPGLNYEQYF. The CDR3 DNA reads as TGTGCCAGTAGTACGCCGGGACTCAACTACGAGCAGTACTTC. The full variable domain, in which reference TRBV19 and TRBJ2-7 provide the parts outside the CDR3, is DGGITQSPKYLFRKEGQNVTLSCEQNLNHDAMYWYRQDPGQGLRLIYYSQIVNDFQKGDIAEGYSVSREKKESFPLTVTSAQKNPTAFYLCASSTPGLNYEQYFGPGTRLTVT.

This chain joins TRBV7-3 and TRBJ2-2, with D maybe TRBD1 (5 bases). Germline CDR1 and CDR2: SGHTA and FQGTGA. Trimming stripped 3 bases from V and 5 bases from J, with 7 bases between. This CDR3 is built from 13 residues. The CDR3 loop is CASSLAGTGELFF. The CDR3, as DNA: TGTGCCAGCAGCTTGGCAGGGACCGGGGAGCTGTTTTTT.

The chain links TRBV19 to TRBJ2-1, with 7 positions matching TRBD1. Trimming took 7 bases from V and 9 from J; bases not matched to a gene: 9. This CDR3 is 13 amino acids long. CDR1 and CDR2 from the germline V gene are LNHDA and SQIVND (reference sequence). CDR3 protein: CASTQGSVREQFF. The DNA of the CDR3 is TGTGCCAGTACACAGGGGTCCGTTCGTGAGCAGTTCTTC.

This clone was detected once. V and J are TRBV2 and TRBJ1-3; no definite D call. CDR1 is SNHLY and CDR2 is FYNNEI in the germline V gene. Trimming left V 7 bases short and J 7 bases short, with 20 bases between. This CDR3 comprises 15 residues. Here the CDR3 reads CASTWRGGGLNTIYF. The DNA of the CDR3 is TGTGCCAGCACTTGGCGTGGTGGAGGGCTTAACACCATATATTTT.

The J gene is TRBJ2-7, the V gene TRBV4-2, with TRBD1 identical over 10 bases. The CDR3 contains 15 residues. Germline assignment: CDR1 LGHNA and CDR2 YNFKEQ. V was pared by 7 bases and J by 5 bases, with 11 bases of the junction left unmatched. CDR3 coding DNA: TGTGCCAGCACCCCTGGAGGACAGGGGGACCACGAGCAGTACTTC. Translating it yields CASTPGGQGDHEQYF.

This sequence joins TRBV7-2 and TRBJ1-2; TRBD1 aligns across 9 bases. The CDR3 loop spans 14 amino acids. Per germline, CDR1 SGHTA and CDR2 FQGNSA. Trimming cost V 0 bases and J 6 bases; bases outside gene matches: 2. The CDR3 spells CASSLAGTGNGYTF. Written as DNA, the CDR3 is TGTGCCAGCAGCTTAGCCGGGACAGGGAATGGCTACACCTTC. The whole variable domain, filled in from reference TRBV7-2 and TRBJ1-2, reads GAGVSQSPSNKVTEKGKDVELRCDPISGHTALYWYRQSLGQGLEFLIYFQGNSAPDKSGLPSDRFSAERTGGSVSTLTIQRTQQEDSAVYLCASSLAGTGNGYTFGSGTRLTVV.

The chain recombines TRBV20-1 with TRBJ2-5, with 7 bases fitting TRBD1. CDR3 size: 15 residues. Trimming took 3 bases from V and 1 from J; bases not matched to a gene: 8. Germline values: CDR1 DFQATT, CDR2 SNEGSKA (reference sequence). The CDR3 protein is CSASLTGAGQETQYF. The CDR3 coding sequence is TGCAGTGCTAGTCTCACAGGGGCCGGCCAAGAGACCCAGTACTTC.

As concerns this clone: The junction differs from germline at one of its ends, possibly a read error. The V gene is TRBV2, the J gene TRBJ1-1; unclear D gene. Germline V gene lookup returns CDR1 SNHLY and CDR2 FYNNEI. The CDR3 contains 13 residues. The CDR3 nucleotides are TGTGCCAGCAATGAAGGGTGGAACACTGAAGCTTTCTTT. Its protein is CASNEGWNTEAFF.

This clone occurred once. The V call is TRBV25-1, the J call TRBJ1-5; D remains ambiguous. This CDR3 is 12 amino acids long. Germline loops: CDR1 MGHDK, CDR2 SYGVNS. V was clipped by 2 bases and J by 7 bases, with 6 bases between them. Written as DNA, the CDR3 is TGTGCCAGCAGTGAACAAGGACAGCCCCAGCATTTT. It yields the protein CASSEQGQPQHF.

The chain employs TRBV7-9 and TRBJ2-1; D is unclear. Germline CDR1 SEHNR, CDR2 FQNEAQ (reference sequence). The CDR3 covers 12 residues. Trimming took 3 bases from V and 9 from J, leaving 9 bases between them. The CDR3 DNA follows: TGTGCCAGCAGCTTTAGCCTCGGTGAGCAGTTCTTC. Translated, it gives CASSFSLGEQFF. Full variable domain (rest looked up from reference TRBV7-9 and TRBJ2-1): DTGVSQNPRHKITKRGQNVTFRCDPISEHNRLYWYRQTLGQGPEFLTYFQNEAQLEKSRLLSDRFSAERPKGSFSTLEIQRTEQGDSAMYLCASSFSLGEQFFGPGTRLTVL.

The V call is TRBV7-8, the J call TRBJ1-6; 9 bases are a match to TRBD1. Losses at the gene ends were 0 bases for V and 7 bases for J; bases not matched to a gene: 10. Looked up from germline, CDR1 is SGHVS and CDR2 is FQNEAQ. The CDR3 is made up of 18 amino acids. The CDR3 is CASSLAPQTGGLNSPLHF. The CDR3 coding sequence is TGTGCCAGCAGCTTAGCCCCGCAGACAGGGGGTTTAAATTCACCCCTCCACTTT.

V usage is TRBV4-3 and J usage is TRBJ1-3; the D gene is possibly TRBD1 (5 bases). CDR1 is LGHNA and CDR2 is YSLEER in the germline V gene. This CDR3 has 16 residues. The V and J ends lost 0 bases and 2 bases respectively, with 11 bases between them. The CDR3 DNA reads TGCGCCAGCAGCCAAGATACGGGGGTGGCTGGAAACACCATATATTTT. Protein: CASSQDTGVAGNTIYF.

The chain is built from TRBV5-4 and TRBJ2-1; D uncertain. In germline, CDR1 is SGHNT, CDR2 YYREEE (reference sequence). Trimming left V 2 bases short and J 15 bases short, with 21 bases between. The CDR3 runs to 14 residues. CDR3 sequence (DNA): TGTGCCAGCAGCTTTTCTGGAGCAGTTCATCTTCCGTTCTTC. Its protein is CASSFSGAVHLPFF.

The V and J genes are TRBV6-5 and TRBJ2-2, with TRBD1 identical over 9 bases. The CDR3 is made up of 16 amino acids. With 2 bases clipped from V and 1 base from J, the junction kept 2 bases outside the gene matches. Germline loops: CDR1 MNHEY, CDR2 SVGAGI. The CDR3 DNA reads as TGTGCCAGCAGTTACAAGGGACAGGGGAACACCGGGGAGCTGTTTTTT. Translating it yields CASSYKGQGNTGELFF.

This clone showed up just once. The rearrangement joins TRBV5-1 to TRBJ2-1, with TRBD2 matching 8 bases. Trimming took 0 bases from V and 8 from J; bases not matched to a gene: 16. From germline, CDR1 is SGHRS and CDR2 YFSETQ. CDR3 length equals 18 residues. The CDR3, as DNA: TGCGCCAGCAGCTTGGTTTTCCTAGCGGGTAGGAGTGGTCATGAGCAGTTCTTC. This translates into CASSLVFLAGRSGHEQFF.

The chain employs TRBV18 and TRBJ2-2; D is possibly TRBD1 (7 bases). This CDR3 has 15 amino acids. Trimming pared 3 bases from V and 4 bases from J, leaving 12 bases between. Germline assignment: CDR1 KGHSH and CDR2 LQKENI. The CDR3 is CASSPQGGTTGELFF. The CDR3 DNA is TGTGCCAGCTCACCTCAGGGGGGCACCACCGGGGAGCTGTTTTTT.

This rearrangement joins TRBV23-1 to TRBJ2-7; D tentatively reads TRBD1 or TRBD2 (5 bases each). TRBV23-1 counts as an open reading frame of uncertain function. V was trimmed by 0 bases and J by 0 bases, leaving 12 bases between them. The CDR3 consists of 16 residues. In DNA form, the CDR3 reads TGCGCCAGCAGTCAATCGGGGACGCAAGCCTCCTACGAGCAGTACTTC. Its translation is CASSQSGTQASYEQYF.